Below, 5 T cell receptor beta chains from the same sample are listed, as sequenced in a study of cytomegalovirus exposure and HLA in healthy donors. The PCR contained 60 Vbeta and 13 Jbeta primers. Only in-frame clones appear in the TCRdb table, and some are missing; sequencing was by immunoSEQ multiplex PCR. The sample lists 120,000 or so clones; about 73% were seen once. The specimen was PBMCs. Receptor source: a woman aged 40 to 50 in good health and CMV-seronegative.

The chain links TRBV4-3 to TRBJ1-2; weak D call: TRBD1 (6 bases). V lost 1 base, J lost 4 bases, and 22 bases lay in between. Germline lookup yields CDR1 LGHNA and CDR2 YSLEER. CDR3 length: 18 amino acids. The CDR3 DNA reads as TGCGCCAGCAGCCAAGGGGGTCCGACAGGTTCCGCGGGCTATGGCTACACCTTC. Translation: CASSQGGPTGSAGYGYTF.

The genes are TRBV5-6 and TRBJ2-2; 7 nucleotides agree with TRBD2. V lost 7 bases to trimming and J lost 7 bases; unmatched junction nucleotides: 13. Germline V gives CDR1 SGHDT, CDR2 YYEEEE. The CDR3 totals 15 residues. The CDR3 DNA reads as TGTGCCAGCCGCCTGTTGCGGGAGAAGGTCGGGGAGCTGTTTTTT. This encodes CASRLLREKVGELFF.

The chain couples TRBV7-8 to TRBJ2-3, with D perhaps matching TRBD2 (6 bases). V was pared by 3 bases and J by 6 bases, with 19 bases between. The length of the CDR3 is 16 residues. Germline V lookup: CDR1 SGHVS, CDR2 FQNEAQ. The CDR3, as DNA: TGTGCCAGCAGCTTTTCGCTTCCAGATCGGGGGGATACGCAGTATTTT. Translating gives CASSFSLPDRGDTQYF.

This clone is a singleton in its sample. The chain links TRBV19 to TRBJ1-1, with 8 bases matching TRBD1. CDR3 size: 16 residues. Per germline, CDR1 LNHDA and CDR2 SQIVND (reference sequence). V lost 6 bases and J lost 5; bases outside the gene matches: 14. CDR3 protein: CASRRQGTVIETEAFF. CDR3 bases: TGTGCCAGTAGGCGACAGGGGACAGTAATTGAGACTGAAGCTTTCTTT.

The gene calls are TRBV19 and TRBJ2-3, with 8 bases aligning to TRBD2. CDR1 LNHDA and CDR2 SQIVND come from the germline V gene (reference sequence). The ends lost 3 bases at V and 4 bases at J; junction bases unmatched: 3. The CDR3 totals 14 residues. The CDR3 sequence: CASSMSGGADTQYF. CDR3 DNA: TGTGCCAGTAGTATGAGCGGGGGAGCAGATACGCAGTATTTT.